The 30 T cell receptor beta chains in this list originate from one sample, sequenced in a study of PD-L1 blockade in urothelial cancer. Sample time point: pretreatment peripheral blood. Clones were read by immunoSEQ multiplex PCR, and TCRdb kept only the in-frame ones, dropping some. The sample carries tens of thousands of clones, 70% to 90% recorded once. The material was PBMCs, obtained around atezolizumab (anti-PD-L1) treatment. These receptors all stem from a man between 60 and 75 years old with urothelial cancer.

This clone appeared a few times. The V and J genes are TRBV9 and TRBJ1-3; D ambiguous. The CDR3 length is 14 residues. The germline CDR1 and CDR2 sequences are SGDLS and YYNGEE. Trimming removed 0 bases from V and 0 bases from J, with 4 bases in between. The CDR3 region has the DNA TGTGCCAGCAGCGTAGGACACTCTGGAAACACCATATATTTT. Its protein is CASSVGHSGNTIYF.

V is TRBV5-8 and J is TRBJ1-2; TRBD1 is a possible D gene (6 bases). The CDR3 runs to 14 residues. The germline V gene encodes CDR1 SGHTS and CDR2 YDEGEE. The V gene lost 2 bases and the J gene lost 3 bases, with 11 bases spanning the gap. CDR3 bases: TGTGCCAGCAGCTTTCACAGGGTAGACTATGGCTACACCTTC. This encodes CASSFHRVDYGYTF.

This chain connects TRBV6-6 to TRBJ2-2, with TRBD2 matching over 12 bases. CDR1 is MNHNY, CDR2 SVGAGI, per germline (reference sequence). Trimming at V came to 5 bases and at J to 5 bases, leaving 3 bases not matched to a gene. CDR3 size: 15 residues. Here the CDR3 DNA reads TGTGCCAGCAGTGCACTAGCGGGAGGAACCGGGGAGCTGTTTTTT. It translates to CASSALAGGTGELFF.

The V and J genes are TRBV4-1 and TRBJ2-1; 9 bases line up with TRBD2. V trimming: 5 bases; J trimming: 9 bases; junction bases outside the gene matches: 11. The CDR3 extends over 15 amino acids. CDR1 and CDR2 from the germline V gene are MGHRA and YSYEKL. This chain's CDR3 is CASSTTSGPVSEQFF. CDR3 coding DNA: TGCGCCAGCAGCACAACTAGCGGGCCGGTCAGTGAGCAGTTCTTC.

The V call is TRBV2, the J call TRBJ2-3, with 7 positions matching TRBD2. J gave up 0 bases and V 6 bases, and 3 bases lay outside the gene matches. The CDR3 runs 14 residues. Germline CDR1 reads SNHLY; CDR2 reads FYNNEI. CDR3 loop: CASSRTSSTDTQYF. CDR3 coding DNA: TGTGCCAGCAGCCGGACTAGTAGCACAGATACGCAGTATTTT.

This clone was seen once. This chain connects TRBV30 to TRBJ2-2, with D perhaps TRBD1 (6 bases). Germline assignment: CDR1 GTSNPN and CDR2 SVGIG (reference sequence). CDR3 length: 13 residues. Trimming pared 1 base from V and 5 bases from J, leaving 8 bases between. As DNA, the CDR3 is TGTGCCTGGAGTGCGCAGGGGACCGGGGAGCTGTTTTTT. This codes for CAWSAQGTGELFF.

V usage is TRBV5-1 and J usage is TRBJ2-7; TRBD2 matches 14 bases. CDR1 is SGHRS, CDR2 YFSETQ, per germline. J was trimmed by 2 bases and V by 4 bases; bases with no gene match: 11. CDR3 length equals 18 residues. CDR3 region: CASSGGGLAGGLTYEQYF. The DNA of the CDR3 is TGCGCCAGCAGCGGAGGTGGACTAGCGGGGGGCCTGACCTACGAGCAGTACTTC.

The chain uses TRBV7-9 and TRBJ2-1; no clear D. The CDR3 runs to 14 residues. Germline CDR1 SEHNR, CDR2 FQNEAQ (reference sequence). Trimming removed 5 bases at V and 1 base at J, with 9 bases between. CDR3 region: CASSPLVSYNEQFF. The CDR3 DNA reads TGTGCCAGCAGCCCACTTGTTTCCTACAATGAGCAGTTCTTC.

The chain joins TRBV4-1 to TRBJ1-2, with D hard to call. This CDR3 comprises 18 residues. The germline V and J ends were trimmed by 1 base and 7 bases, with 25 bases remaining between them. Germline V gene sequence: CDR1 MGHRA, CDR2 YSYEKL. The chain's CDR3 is CASSQVPSDGLGVGGYTF. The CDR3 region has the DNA TGCGCCAGCAGCCAAGTTCCTTCAGACGGCCTGGGCGTCGGTGGCTACACCTTC.

The chain's CDR3 is CAWVGQGALGQPQHF. DNA for the CDR3: TGTGCCTGGGTTGGACAGGGGGCGCTTGGTCAGCCCCAGCATTTT. This chain links TRBV30 with TRBJ1-5, with 11 positions matching TRBD1. CDR3 size: 15 residues. The germline V gene has CDR1 GTSNPN and CDR2 SVGIG (reference sequence). The ends lost 5 bases at V and 6 bases at J; junction bases unmatched: 9.

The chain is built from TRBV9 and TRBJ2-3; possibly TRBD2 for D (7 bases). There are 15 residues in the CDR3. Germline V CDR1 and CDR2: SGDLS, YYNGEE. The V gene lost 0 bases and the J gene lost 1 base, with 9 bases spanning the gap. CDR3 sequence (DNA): TGTGCCAGCAGCGTAGCGGGGGGCCGCACAGATACGCAGTATTTT. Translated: CASSVAGGRTDTQYF.

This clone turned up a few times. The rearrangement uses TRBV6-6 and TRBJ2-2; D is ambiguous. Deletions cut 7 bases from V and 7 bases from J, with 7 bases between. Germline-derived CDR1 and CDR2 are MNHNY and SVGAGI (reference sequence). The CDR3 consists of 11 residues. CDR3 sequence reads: CASNQHGELFF. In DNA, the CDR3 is TGTGCCAGCAACCAACACGGGGAGCTGTTTTTT.

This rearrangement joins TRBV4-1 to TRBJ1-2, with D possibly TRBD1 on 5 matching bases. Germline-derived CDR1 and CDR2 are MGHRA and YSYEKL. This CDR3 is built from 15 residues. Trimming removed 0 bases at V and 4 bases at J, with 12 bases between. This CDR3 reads CASSQDRGVGYGYTF. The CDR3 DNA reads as TGCGCCAGCAGCCAAGATCGGGGGGTTGGCTATGGCTACACCTTC.

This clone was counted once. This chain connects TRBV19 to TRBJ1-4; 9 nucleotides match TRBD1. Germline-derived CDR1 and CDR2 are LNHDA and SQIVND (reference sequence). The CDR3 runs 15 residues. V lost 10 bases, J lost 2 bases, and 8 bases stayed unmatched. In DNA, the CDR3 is TGTGCCACCGGACAGGGGTTGCCGACTAATGAAAAACTGTTTTTT. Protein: CATGQGLPTNEKLFF. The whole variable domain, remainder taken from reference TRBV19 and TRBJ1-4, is DGGITQSPKYLFRKEGQNVTLSCEQNLNHDAMYWYRQDPGQGLRLIYYSQIVNDFQKGDIAEGYSVSREKKESFPLTVTSAQKNPTAFYLCATGQGLPTNEKLFFGSGTQLSVL.

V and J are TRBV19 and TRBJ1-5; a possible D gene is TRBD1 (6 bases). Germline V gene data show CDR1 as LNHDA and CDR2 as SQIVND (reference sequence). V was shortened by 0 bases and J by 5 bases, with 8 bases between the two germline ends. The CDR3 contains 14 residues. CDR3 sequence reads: CASSIEDSDQPQHF. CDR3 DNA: TGTGCCAGTAGTATAGAGGACAGTGATCAGCCCCAGCATTTT.

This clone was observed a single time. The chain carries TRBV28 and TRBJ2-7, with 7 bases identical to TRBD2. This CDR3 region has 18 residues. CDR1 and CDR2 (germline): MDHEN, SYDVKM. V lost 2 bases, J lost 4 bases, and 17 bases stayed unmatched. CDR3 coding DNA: TGTGCCAGCAGTTTAGGGGGTTTAATGCGGCGGGAGTTGTACGAGCAGTACTTC. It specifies CASSLGGLMRRELYEQYF.

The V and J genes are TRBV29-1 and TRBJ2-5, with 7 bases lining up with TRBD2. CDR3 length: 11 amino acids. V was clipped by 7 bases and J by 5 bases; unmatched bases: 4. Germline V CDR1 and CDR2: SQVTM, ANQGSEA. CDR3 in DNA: TGCAGCGGGGGGGGGAAGGAGACCCAGTACTTC. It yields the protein CSGGGKETQYF.

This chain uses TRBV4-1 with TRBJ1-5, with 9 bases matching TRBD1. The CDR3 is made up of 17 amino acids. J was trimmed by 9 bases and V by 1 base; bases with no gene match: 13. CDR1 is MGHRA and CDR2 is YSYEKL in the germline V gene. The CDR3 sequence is CASSQGRGGQGTLPQHF. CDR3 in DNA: TGCGCCAGCAGCCAAGGTCGCGGGGGACAGGGAACCCTGCCCCAGCATTTT.

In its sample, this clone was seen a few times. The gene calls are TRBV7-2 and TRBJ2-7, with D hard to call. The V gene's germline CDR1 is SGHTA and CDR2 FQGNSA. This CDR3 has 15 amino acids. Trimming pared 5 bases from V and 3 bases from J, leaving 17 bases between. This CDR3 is CASSPSWREHYEQYF. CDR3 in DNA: TGTGCCAGCAGCCCCTCCTGGAGAGAGCACTACGAGCAGTACTTC. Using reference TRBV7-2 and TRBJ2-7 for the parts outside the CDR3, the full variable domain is GAGVSQSPSNKVTEKGKDVELRCDPISGHTALYWYRQSLGQGLEFLIYFQGNSAPDKSGLPSDRFSAERTGGSVSTLTIQRTQQEDSAVYLCASSPSWREHYEQYFGPGTRLTVT.

CDR3 in amino acids: CASSWGGGRNTGELFF. The CDR3 coding sequence is TGTGCCAGCAGCTGGGGAGGGGGTCGGAACACCGGGGAGCTGTTTTTT. The chain has TRBV5-4 and TRBJ2-2; D possibly corresponds to TRBD2 (7 bases). The ends were cut back, 3 bases at V and 1 base at J, with 13 bases in the middle. CDR1 SGHNT and CDR2 YYREEE come from the germline V gene (reference sequence). CDR3 length: 16 residues.

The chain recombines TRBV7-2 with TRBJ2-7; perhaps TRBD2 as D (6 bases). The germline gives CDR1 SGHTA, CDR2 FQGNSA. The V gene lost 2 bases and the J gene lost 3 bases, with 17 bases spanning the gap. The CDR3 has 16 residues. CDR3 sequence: CASSLIFGGIGYEQYF. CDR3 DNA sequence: TGTGCCAGCAGCTTAATATTCGGAGGGATCGGCTACGAGCAGTACTTC.

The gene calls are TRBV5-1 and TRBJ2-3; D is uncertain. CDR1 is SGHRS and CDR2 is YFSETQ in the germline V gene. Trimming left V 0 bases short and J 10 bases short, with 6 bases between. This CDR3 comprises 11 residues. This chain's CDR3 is CASSLAAAQYF. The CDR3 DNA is TGCGCCAGCAGCTTGGCGGCGGCGCAGTATTTT.

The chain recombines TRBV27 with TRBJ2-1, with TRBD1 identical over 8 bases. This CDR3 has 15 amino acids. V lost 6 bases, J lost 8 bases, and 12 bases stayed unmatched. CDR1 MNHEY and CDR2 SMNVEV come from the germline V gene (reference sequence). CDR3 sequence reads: CASSRRTGYSYEQFF. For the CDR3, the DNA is TGTGCCAGCAGCAGGAGGACAGGGTATTCTTATGAGCAGTTCTTC.

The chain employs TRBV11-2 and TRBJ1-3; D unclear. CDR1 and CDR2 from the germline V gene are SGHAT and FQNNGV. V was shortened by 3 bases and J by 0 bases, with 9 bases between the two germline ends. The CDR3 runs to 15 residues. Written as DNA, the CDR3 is TGTGCCAGCAGCTTGGTCCAGTTCTCTGGAAACACCATATATTTT. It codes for CASSLVQFSGNTIYF.

The CDR3: CASSTTGGEGTGELFF. The CDR3 DNA reads as TGTGCCAGCAGCACGACAGGGGGCGAGGGCACCGGGGAGCTGTTTTTT. The chain carries TRBV9 and TRBJ2-2, with 10 bases lining up with TRBD1. CDR3 length: 16 residues. From germline, CDR1 is SGDLS and CDR2 YYNGEE. V was pared by 4 bases and J by 4 bases, with 7 bases of the junction left unmatched.

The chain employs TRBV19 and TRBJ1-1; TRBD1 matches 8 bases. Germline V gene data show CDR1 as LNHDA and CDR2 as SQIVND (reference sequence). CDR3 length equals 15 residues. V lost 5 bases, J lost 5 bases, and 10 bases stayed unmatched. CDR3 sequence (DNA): TGTGCCAGTAGTCCCCTCGACAGGGGAGGGACTGAAGCTTTCTTT. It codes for CASSPLDRGGTEAFF.

This CDR3 is CASSYSGAQNEKLFF. The CDR3 region has the DNA TGTGCCAGCAGTTACTCGGGGGCCCAGAATGAAAAACTGTTTTTT. The rearrangement links TRBV6-5 to TRBJ1-4, with a weak D call TRBD1 (6 bases). CDR3 length equals 15 residues. Germline lookup yields CDR1 MNHEY and CDR2 SVGAGI. Trimming shortened V by 0 bases and J by 5 bases, and 10 bases separated the two germline ends.

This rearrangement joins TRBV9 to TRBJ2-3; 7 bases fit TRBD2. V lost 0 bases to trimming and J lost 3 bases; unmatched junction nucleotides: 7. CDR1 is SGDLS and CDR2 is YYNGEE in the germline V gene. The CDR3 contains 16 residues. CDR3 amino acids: CASSVEGGSGTDTQYF. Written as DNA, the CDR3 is TGTGCCAGCAGCGTAGAAGGCGGGAGTGGAACAGATACGCAGTATTTT.

The CDR3 DNA follows: TGTGCCAGTAGCACGGACAGGGCAACTGGAAACACCATATATTTT. Encoded protein: CASSTDRATGNTIYF. This rearrangement joins TRBV19 to TRBJ1-3; 8 nucleotides align to TRBD1. Unmatched junction bases numbered 6, after V lost 6 bases and J lost 2 bases. Germline loops: CDR1 LNHDA, CDR2 SQIVND (reference sequence). The CDR3 has 15 residues.

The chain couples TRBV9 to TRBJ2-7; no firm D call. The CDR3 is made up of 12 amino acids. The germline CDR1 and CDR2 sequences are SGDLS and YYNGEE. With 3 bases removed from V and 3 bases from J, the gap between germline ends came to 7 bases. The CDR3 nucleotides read TGTGCCAGCAGCGGCCAGGACTACGAGCAGTACTTC. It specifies CASSGQDYEQYF.